One sample yielded the 21 T cell receptor beta chains listed below, sequenced in a study of Ad26.COV2.S vaccination and SARS-CoV-2 variants. Sample treatment: roughly 18 received Ad26.COV2.S at low or high dose, single or two shots; about 5 received placebo; per-sample allocation not given. Specimen acquisition occurred on day 63 following the initial vaccine or placebo injection. Libraries were prepared by immunoSEQ multiplex PCR; TCRdb keeps only in-frame clonotypes and omits some of them. The data contain 400,000 to 500,000 clones, 80% to 90% of them singletons. The sequenced sample was peripheral blood, obtained in a trial of Ad26.COV2.S vaccine versus placebo. These receptors were collected from a person aged 18 to 59 who received the Ad26.COV2.S COVID-19 vaccine or a placebo.

The chain joins TRBV5-1 to TRBJ2-1; D is unclear. CDR3 size: 14 residues. The ends were cut back, 2 bases at V and 0 bases at J, with 6 bases in the middle. CDR1 and CDR2 (germline): SGHRS, YFSETQ. The CDR3 protein is CASSFGFSYNEQFF. DNA for the CDR3: TGCGCCAGCAGCTTTGGATTCTCCTACAATGAGCAGTTCTTC.

This chain connects TRBV10-3 to TRBJ2-1; 10 nucleotides align to TRBD2. Trimming at V came to 4 bases and at J to 4 bases, leaving 7 bases not matched to a gene. This CDR3 is 16 amino acids long. Germline-derived CDR1 and CDR2 are ENHRY and SYGVKD. As DNA, the CDR3 is TGTGCCATCAGTGGCCCCAGCGGGAGGGCGTACAATGAGCAGTTCTTC. Its protein product is CAISGPSGRAYNEQFF.

V usage is TRBV19 and J usage is TRBJ1-2; possibly TRBD1 for D (6 bases). The CDR3 spans 18 residues. V was shortened by 6 bases and J by 7 bases, with 30 bases between the two germline ends. Per the germline V gene, CDR1 is LNHDA and CDR2 is SQIVND (reference sequence). In DNA, the CDR3 is TGTGCCAGTAGCCACCCCCGGGGAACAGGGTCGGGACTAGGTGGCTACACCTTC. This gives the protein CASSHPRGTGSGLGGYTF.

The chain's CDR3 is CASRVQGEGGYTF. The CDR3, as DNA: TGTGCCAGCAGGGTACAGGGCGAGGGAGGCTACACCTTC. This sequence joins TRBV2 and TRBJ1-2; tentative D call: TRBD1 (6 bases). This CDR3 has 13 amino acids. V dropped 6 bases and J dropped 8 bases, with 16 bases sitting between them. Germline values: CDR1 SNHLY, CDR2 FYNNEI.

The chain is built from TRBV30 and TRBJ1-5; D not certain. CDR1 is GTSNPN and CDR2 is SVGIG in the germline V gene (reference sequence). V was pared by 3 bases and J by 9 bases, with 15 bases between. There are 13 residues in the CDR3. The CDR3 DNA reads TGTGCCTGGAGGAGCCCGGGAGGACGGCCCCAGCATTTT. This translates into CAWRSPGGRPQHF.

The chain combines TRBV5-1 with TRBJ1-1; TRBD1 might be the D (6 bases). Germline CDR1 and CDR2: SGHRS and YFSETQ. CDR3 length: 15 residues. V was cut by 4 bases and J by 4 bases, with 17 bases left in between. This CDR3 reads CASSLLAGARTEAFF. The CDR3 nucleotides are TGCGCCAGCAGCCTGCTGGCAGGGGCGCGCACTGAAGCTTTCTTT. Combining the CDR3 with reference TRBV5-1 and TRBJ1-1 gives the whole variable domain KAGVTQTPRYLIKTRGQQVTLSCSPISGHRSVSWYQQTPGQGLQFLFEYFSETQRNKGNFPGRFSGRQFSNSRSEMNVSTLELGDSALYLCASSLLAGARTEAFFGQGTRLTVV.

The genes are TRBV18 and TRBJ2-7, with D uncertain. Germline CDR1 reads KGHSH; CDR2 reads LQKENI. V was cut by 1 base and J by 2 bases, with 9 bases left in between. The CDR3 is 14 amino acids. CDR3 DNA: TGTGCCAGCTCACCACAAGGCGCCGCCTACGAGCAGTACGTC. This codes for CASSPQGAAYEQYV.

V usage is TRBV5-4 and J usage is TRBJ2-2; maybe TRBD1 (5 bases). The germline V gene has CDR1 SGHNT and CDR2 YYREEE (reference sequence). Trimming took off 2 bases at V and 3 bases at J, with 8 bases between the two ends. This CDR3 region has 14 residues. The DNA for the CDR3 is TGTGCCAGCAGCTTTCTAGGGGACACCGGGGAGCTGTTTTTT. Its translation: CASSFLGDTGELFF. Based on the CDR3 plus reference TRBV5-4 and TRBJ2-2, the full variable domain is ETGVTQSPTHLIKTRGQQVTLRCSSQSGHNTVSWYQQALGQGPQFIFQYYREEENGRGNFPPRFSGLQFPNYSSELNVNALELDDSALYLCASSFLGDTGELFFGEGSRLTVL.

This chain uses TRBV7-3 with TRBJ2-5, with TRBD2 matching over 12 bases. This CDR3 has 16 residues. V lost 5 bases and J lost 5; bases outside the gene matches: 9. The germline V gene has CDR1 SGHTA and CDR2 FQGTGA. The CDR3 protein is CASSLHDGTSGETQYF. CDR3 bases: TGTGCCAGCAGCCTCCACGACGGGACTAGCGGGGAGACCCAGTACTTC.

The chain recombines TRBV20-1 with TRBJ2-3; D ambiguous. Germline lookup yields CDR1 DFQATT and CDR2 SNEGSKA (reference sequence). This CDR3 contains 11 residues. CDR3 nucleotides: TGCTCCCCCTATGCCTGGGATACGCAGTATTTT. This codes for CSPYAWDTQYF.

The rearrangement uses TRBV4-3 and TRBJ1-1; D not certain. The germline gives CDR1 LGHNA, CDR2 YSLEER. V lost 0 bases, J lost 2 bases, and 13 bases lay in between. The CDR3 runs 16 residues. CDR3 nucleotides: TGCGCCAGCAGCCAAGATCAGGTGGGCAGAAACACTGAAGCTTTCTTT. Amino acids: CASSQDQVGRNTEAFF.

The chain carries TRBV4-2 and TRBJ2-3; 9 positions agree with TRBD2. Germline assignment: CDR1 LGHNA and CDR2 YNFKEQ. CDR3 size: 15 residues. J lost 4 bases, V lost 0 bases, and 2 bases had no gene match. CDR3 protein: CASSQERGGPDTQYF. CDR3 bases: TGTGCCAGCAGCCAAGAGCGGGGGGGCCCAGATACGCAGTATTTT.

The V and J genes are TRBV7-9 and TRBJ1-3; D is ambiguous. The CDR3 extends over 17 amino acids. The V end lost 2 bases, the J end lost 1 base, and 15 bases lay between the germline ends. Germline CDR1 SEHNR, CDR2 FQNEAQ (reference sequence). The CDR3 here is CASSLFSSKISGNTIYF. The CDR3 nucleotides read TGTGCCAGCAGCTTATTTTCTTCGAAGATTTCTGGAAACACCATATATTTT.

The chain recombines TRBV25-1 with TRBJ1-6, with a weak D call TRBD1 (5 bases). Germline-derived CDR1 and CDR2 are MGHDK and SYGVNS. The CDR3 runs to 14 residues. V lost 3 bases, J lost 10 bases, and 13 bases lay in between. Here the CDR3 reads CASSEGEGWSPLHF. The CDR3 region has the DNA TGTGCCAGCAGTGAGGGGGAGGGCTGGTCACCCCTCCACTTT.

V gene TRBV7-9 combines with J gene TRBJ2-2; 7 bases map to TRBD2. There are 17 residues in the CDR3. Germline V gene sequence: CDR1 SEHNR, CDR2 FQNEAQ (reference sequence). J gave up 0 bases and V 8 bases, and 12 bases lay outside the gene matches. CDR3 region: CASRRGRGGPNTGELFF. In DNA form, the CDR3 reads TGTGCCAGCCGTCGGGGGAGGGGCGGACCGAACACCGGGGAGCTGTTTTTT.

The chain combines TRBV7-8 with TRBJ2-1, with TRBD2 as a possible D gene (5 bases). CDR1 is SGHVS, CDR2 FQNEAQ, per germline. CDR3 length: 15 amino acids. The germline V and J ends were trimmed by 8 bases and 2 bases, with 16 bases remaining between them. The CDR3 coding sequence is TGTGCCAGCGCACCACAGCGGAATCCCTACAATGAGCAGTTCTTC. This encodes CASAPQRNPYNEQFF.

The chain employs TRBV30 and TRBJ1-5; TRBD1 aligns across 8 bases. V dropped 3 bases and J dropped 6; count of bases not matched to a gene: 4. Looked up from germline, CDR1 is GTSNPN and CDR2 is SVGIG (reference sequence). The CDR3 is 13 amino acids. Here the CDR3 reads CAWRDRASQPQHF. Here the CDR3 DNA reads TGTGCCTGGAGGGACAGGGCAAGTCAGCCCCAGCATTTT. Full variable domain (rest looked up from reference TRBV30 and TRBJ1-5): SQTIHQWPATLVQPVGSPLSLECTVEGTSNPNLYWYRQAAGRGLQLLFYSVGIGQISSEVPQNLSASRPQDRQFILSSKKLLLSDSGFYLCAWRDRASQPQHFGDGTRLSIL.

The chain couples TRBV7-2 to TRBJ2-3; no definite D call. The germline CDR1 and CDR2 sequences are SGHTA and FQGNSA. This CDR3 has 12 amino acids. V gave up 3 bases and J gave up 2 bases, with 3 bases separating them. The CDR3 DNA reads TGTGCCAGCAGCTTTTACACAGATACGCAGTATTTT. Its protein product is CASSFYTDTQYF.

This clone has a single count. This rearrangement joins TRBV7-9 to TRBJ2-1; the match to TRBD2 covers 9 bases. The CDR3 consists of 16 residues. Germline lookup yields CDR1 SEHNR and CDR2 FQNEAQ (reference sequence). With V trimmed by 8 bases and J by 16 bases, 24 bases remained unmatched. The CDR3 region is CASGAAGGLSFGPKFF. In DNA, the CDR3 is TGTGCCAGCGGCGCTGCGGGGGGGCTTTCATTTGGCCCAAAATTCTTC.

This clone was found once. Other DNA sequences of this sample code for an identical CDR3. This chain connects TRBV5-1 to TRBJ2-3; D perhaps matches TRBD2 (6 bases). Germline V gene lookup returns CDR1 SGHRS and CDR2 YFSETQ. The CDR3 covers 14 residues. Between the trimmed V and J ends, which lost 3 bases and 0 bases, there was a span of 8 bases. CDR3 DNA sequence: TGCGCCAGCAGCTCTGGGACTAGCACAGATACGCAGTATTTT. Amino acid sequence: CASSSGTSTDTQYF. The full variable domain, with the rest looked up from reference TRBV5-1 and TRBJ2-3, is KAGVTQTPRYLIKTRGQQVTLSCSPISGHRSVSWYQQTPGQGLQFLFEYFSETQRNKGNFPGRFSGRQFSNSRSEMNVSTLELGDSALYLCASSSGTSTDTQYFGPGTRLTVL.

Concerning this clone: The sample holds other DNA sequences that translate to the same CDR3. This chain uses TRBV6-1 with TRBJ1-6; D call uncertain. This CDR3 comprises 15 residues. The germline V gene has CDR1 MNHNS and CDR2 SASEGT. V was clipped by 3 bases and J by 0 bases, with 6 bases between them. In DNA form, the CDR3 reads TGTGCCAGCAGTGAGGGAAGCTCCTATAATTCACCCCTCCACTTT. Protein sequence: CASSEGSSYNSPLHF.